This passage covers 2 T cell receptor beta chains from one sample sequenced in a study of glioma-infiltrating T cells. Using RNA template, CDR3s of TCR alpha and beta were amplified with iRepertoire arm-PCR. One entry per CDR3 protein, called by TCRdb with MiXCR from the multiplex PCR reads. The table lists around 130,000 distinct CDR3 sequences, more than 20% of them singletons. The sequenced sample consisted of glioma tissue, nonneoplastic brain tissue, or PBMCs (not recorded which). The receptors here all came from a human donor with low-grade glioma or glioblastoma, undergoing nonglioma brain surgery, or in good health (not recorded which).

This clonotype was detected ten times or more. The CDR3 sequence is CASSERGQNTEAFF. The CDR3 bases are TGTGCCAGCAGTGAACGAGGACAGAACACTGAAGCTTTCTTT. This chain uses TRBV6-1 with TRBJ1-1; D might be TRBD1 (5 bases). V lost 2 bases and J lost 1, with 8 bases in between. The germline V gene encodes CDR1 MNHNS and CDR2 SASEGT. This CDR3 spans 14 amino acids.

This clonotype was counted only a few times. The V call is TRBV7-8, the J call TRBJ2-5; D may be TRBD2 (5 bases). CDR1 and CDR2 (germline): SGHVS, FQNEAQ. V gave up 5 bases and J gave up 2 bases, with 12 bases separating them. The CDR3 spans 14 residues. The CDR3 loop is CASSPVGSQETQYF. Here the CDR3 DNA reads TGTGCCAGCAGCCCAGTTGGGAGTCAAGAGACCCAGTACTTC.